This entry lists 24 T cell receptor beta chains sequenced from one sample in a study of cytomegalovirus exposure and HLA in healthy donors. The PCR employed 60 Vbeta primers together with 13 Jbeta primers. Sequencing was performed with immunoSEQ multiplex PCR; in TCRdb, only in-frame clones are kept and a portion is missing. The sample contains about 160,000 clones, roughly 85% of which appear only once. The sample comprised PBMCs. The receptors come from a man aged 40-55 years in good health and CMV-seronegative.

The gene calls are TRBV6-5 and TRBJ2-5; D remains ambiguous. Trimming left V 5 bases short and J 7 bases short, with 17 bases between. The CDR3 totals 14 residues. Germline CDR1 MNHEY, CDR2 SVGAGI. CDR3 amino acids: CASSEPLRRVTQYF. CDR3 coding DNA: TGTGCCAGCAGTGAACCATTAAGAAGAGTGACCCAGTACTTC.

V gene TRBV5-1 combines with J gene TRBJ2-1; D unresolved. Germline loops: CDR1 SGHRS, CDR2 YFSETQ. The ends were cut back, 0 bases at V and 1 base at J, with 8 bases in the middle. The CDR3 extends over 15 amino acids. In DNA, the CDR3 is TGCGCCAGCAGCTTGGTGTCTATATCCTACAATGAGCAGTTCTTC. It specifies CASSLVSISYNEQFF.

This rearrangement joins TRBV27 to TRBJ2-1; 9 bases fit TRBD2. CDR3 length: 15 amino acids. Germline V gives CDR1 MNHEY, CDR2 SMNVEV (reference sequence). J lost 0 bases, V lost 6 bases, and 3 bases had no gene match. CDR3 sequence (DNA): TGTGCCAGCAGCCCTAGCGGGACCTCCTACAATGAGCAGTTCTTC. This codes for CASSPSGTSYNEQFF.

To note about this clone: The junction differs from germline at one of its ends, possibly a read error. The rearrangement uses TRBV7-7 and TRBJ2-6; D perhaps matches TRBD1 (5 bases). The germline V gene has CDR1 SSHAT and CDR2 FNYEAQ (reference sequence). The CDR3 runs to 13 residues. The CDR3 is CASSLGGANGLTF. The CDR3 nucleotides read TGTGCTAGCAGCTTAGGTGGGGCCAACGGCCTGACTTTC. The full variable domain, in which reference TRBV7-7 and TRBJ2-6 provide the parts outside the CDR3, is GAGVSQSPRYKVTKRGQDVTLRCDPISSHATLYWYQQALGQGPEFLTYFNYEAQPDKSGLPSDRFSAERPEGSISTLTIQRTEQRDSAMYRCASSLGGANGLTFGAGSRLTVL.

V is TRBV19 and J is TRBJ1-4; tentatively, D is TRBD1 (5 bases). CDR1 LNHDA and CDR2 SQIVND come from the germline V gene (reference sequence). The CDR3 is 11 residues long. In nucleotides, the CDR3 is TGTCAAGTATGGGGGGTCGAAAAACTGTTTTTT. This translates into CQVWGVEKLFF.

This chain uses TRBV6-5 with TRBJ2-3; 9 bases fit TRBD2. This CDR3 has 16 residues. Germline V lookup: CDR1 MNHEY, CDR2 SVGAGI. J lost 1 base, V lost 1 base, and 3 bases had no gene match. CDR3 loop: CASSYFGGRGTDTQYF. The CDR3 nucleotides are TGTGCCAGCAGTTACTTCGGCGGGAGGGGCACAGATACGCAGTATTTT.

The genes are TRBV29-1 and TRBJ1-5, with a tentative D call TRBD1 (5 bases). Per the germline V gene, CDR1 is SQVTM and CDR2 is ANQGSEA. Trimming took 5 bases from V and 0 from J, leaving 20 bases between them. This CDR3 spans 17 amino acids. The CDR3 reads CSVFRDKSMHSNQPQHF. The DNA for the CDR3 is TGCAGCGTTTTCAGGGATAAGTCCATGCATAGCAATCAGCCCCAGCATTTT.

To note about this clone: The same CDR3 also results from other DNA sequences found in this sample. The CDR3 loop reads CASSLAGGSNQPQHF. The CDR3 DNA reads TGTGCCAGCAGCTTAGCAGGGGGAAGCAATCAGCCCCAGCATTTT. V usage is TRBV7-9 and J usage is TRBJ1-5; D is perhaps TRBD1 (6 bases). V was pared by 0 bases and J by 1 base, with 7 bases between. CDR3 size: 15 residues. Germline V gives CDR1 SEHNR, CDR2 FQNEAQ (reference sequence).

The J gene is TRBJ2-6, the V gene TRBV5-4; TRBD2 might be the D (5 bases). Deletions cut 3 bases from V and 2 bases from J, with 12 bases between. CDR1 and CDR2 (germline): SGHNT, YYREEE (reference sequence). This CDR3 contains 16 residues. As DNA, the CDR3 is TGTGCCAGCAGCTGGCGCGGGTCTCCTGGGGCCAACGTCCTGACTTTC. Translating gives CASSWRGSPGANVLTF.

This chain connects TRBV14 to TRBJ1-6, with TRBD1 matching over 7 bases. Germline loops: CDR1 SGHDN, CDR2 FVKESK. The CDR3 is 17 amino acids. V dropped 2 bases and J dropped 8; count of bases not matched to a gene: 12. Written as DNA, the CDR3 is TGTGCCAGCAGCCAAAGAAGGCGACGAACAGGGGATTCACCCCTCCACTTT. This sequence encodes CASSQRRRRTGDSPLHF.

The chain joins TRBV27 to TRBJ2-3; D might be TRBD2 (7 bases). The germline gives CDR1 MNHEY, CDR2 SMNVEV (reference sequence). The CDR3 consists of 15 residues. The V gene lost 6 bases and the J gene lost 1 base, with 14 bases spanning the gap. CDR3 coding DNA: TGTGCCAGCAGCCGACTAGGGGGGGGCACAGATACGCAGTATTTT. Translation gives CASSRLGGGTDTQYF.

On this clone itself: Other DNA sequences in this specimen translate into the identical CDR3. The V call is TRBV6-1, the J call TRBJ2-3, with D possibly being TRBD2 (6 bases). The germline gives CDR1 MNHNS, CDR2 SASEGT. The V and J ends lost 3 bases and 3 bases respectively, with 13 bases between them. The CDR3 spans 15 residues. The CDR3 nucleotides read TGTGCCAGCAGTGAGCAGCGCGGGACTACAGATACGCAGTATTTT. Translating gives CASSEQRGTTDTQYF.

This clone appeared a single time. The chain is built from TRBV6-1 and TRBJ2-3; 8 bases fit TRBD2. CDR3 length: 17 residues. Germline V CDR1 and CDR2: MNHNS, SASEGT. V shed 2 bases and J 2 bases; nucleotides not matched to a gene: 9. The DNA for the CDR3 is TGTGCCAGCAGTGAACCACCGGGACTAGGTTTCACAGATACGCAGTATTTT. Protein: CASSEPPGLGFTDTQYF.

J is TRBJ1-5 and V is TRBV19; D not resolved. V shed 8 bases and J shed 4 bases, with 9 bases lying between them. This CDR3 spans 12 amino acids. The germline V gene encodes CDR1 LNHDA and CDR2 SQIVND (reference sequence). The CDR3 DNA reads as TGTGCCAGTGGTCTGCAGAATCAGCCCCAGCATTTT. Translation gives CASGLQNQPQHF.

The V call is TRBV11-2, the J call TRBJ2-1; a possible D gene is TRBD2 (6 bases). This CDR3 spans 15 amino acids. Germline V gives CDR1 SGHAT, CDR2 FQNNGV. Trimming removed 8 bases at V and 1 base at J, with 15 bases between. The CDR3 here is CASRKPGSSYNEQFF. CDR3 DNA sequence: TGTGCCAGCCGGAAACCCGGGAGTTCCTACAATGAGCAGTTCTTC. The full variable domain, rest sourced from reference TRBV11-2 and TRBJ2-1, is EAGVAQSPRYKIIEKRQSVAFWCNPISGHATLYWYQQILGQGPKLLIQFQNNGVVDDSQLPKDRFSAERLKGVDSTLKIQPAKLEDSAVYLCASRKPGSSYNEQFFGPGTRLTVL.

The chain couples TRBV7-9 to TRBJ2-7; TRBD2 is a possible D gene (5 bases). CDR3 length: 14 amino acids. V lost 3 bases and J lost 1, with 10 bases in between. Germline CDR1 and CDR2: SEHNR and FQNEAQ (reference sequence). CDR3 bases: TGTGCCAGCAGCTTTTGGGAGAGTTCCTACGAGCAGTACTTC. Its protein is CASSFWESSYEQYF.

The V and J genes are TRBV18 and TRBJ2-2; 11 bases line up with TRBD1. CDR3 size: 14 residues. The V gene end was trimmed by 6 bases and the J gene end by 3 bases; junction bases not matched to a gene: 0. Germline assignment: CDR1 KGHSH and CDR2 LQKENI. This chain's CDR3 is CASSGQGDTGELFF. The CDR3 DNA follows: TGTGCCAGCTCGGGACAGGGGGACACCGGGGAGCTGTTTTTT.

This clone was counted between two and nine times. The chain joins TRBV5-4 to TRBJ2-1; TRBD2 aligns across 14 bases. V trimming: 1 base; J trimming: 8 bases; junction bases outside the gene matches: 8. Germline V gene data show CDR1 as SGHNT and CDR2 as YYREEE (reference sequence). The CDR3 has 17 residues. The CDR3 spells CASSLPLGLAGGHEQFF. CDR3 nucleotide sequence: TGTGCCAGCAGCTTGCCCTTAGGACTAGCGGGAGGACATGAGCAGTTCTTC.

CDR3 nucleotides: TGCGCCAGCAGCACTAGCGGTCCAGATACGCAGTATTTT. Translating it yields CASSTSGPDTQYF. The V call is TRBV5-1, the J call TRBJ2-3; 8 nucleotides match TRBD2. The CDR3 is 13 amino acids. The V and J ends lost 4 bases and 4 bases, in that order; junction bases with no gene match: 2. In germline, CDR1 is SGHRS, CDR2 YFSETQ.

This clone has just a few counts. One end of the junction does not line up with germline, which may come from a read error. This chain joins TRBV7-2 and TRBJ2-6; D is perhaps TRBD1 (6 bases). From germline, CDR1 is SGHTA and CDR2 FQGNSA. The CDR3 sequence is 19 residues long. Here the CDR3 reads CASDPDFSPDSSGANGLTF. The CDR3 coding sequence is TGTGCCAGCGACCCCGACTTTAGTCCGGACAGCTCTGGGGCCAACGGCCTGACTTTC.

This chain's CDR3 is CSVERTGRRETQYF. CDR3 sequence (DNA): TGCAGCGTTGAGAGAACGGGGAGAAGAGAGACCCAGTACTTC. The chain joins TRBV29-1 to TRBJ2-5; D is perhaps TRBD2 (5 bases). Trimming removed 3 bases at V and 4 bases at J, with 15 bases between. The CDR3 sequence is 14 residues long. Germline CDR1 reads SQVTM; CDR2 reads ANQGSEA.

J is TRBJ2-5 and V is TRBV7-2; D may be TRBD2 (5 bases). Germline lookup yields CDR1 SGHTA and CDR2 FQGNSA. V was trimmed by 1 base and J by 3 bases, leaving 12 bases between them. There are 15 residues in the CDR3. CDR3: CASSLGLGNEETQYF. The CDR3 DNA follows: TGTGCCAGCAGCTTAGGTCTCGGGAATGAAGAGACCCAGTACTTC.

This chain uses TRBV4-1 with TRBJ2-7; 8 nucleotides align to TRBD2. The CDR3 contains 16 residues. V shed 1 base, J shed 3 bases, and the junction held 8 bases outside the gene matches. CDR1 is MGHRA, CDR2 YSYEKL, per germline. CDR3 coding DNA: TGCGCCAGCAGCCAAGCGTGGCGGGAGGCACGCTACGAGCAGTACTTC. Protein: CASSQAWREARYEQYF.

The J gene is TRBJ1-4, the V gene TRBV6-5; 9 bases are shared with TRBD1. CDR1 and CDR2 from the germline V gene are MNHEY and SVGAGI. The V segment lost 0 bases and the J segment 11 bases; nucleotides outside the gene matches: 4. CDR3 length equals 14 residues. In DNA form, the CDR3 reads TGTGCCAGCAGTTACTCACAGGGGGCGCAGAAACTGTTTTTT. Translation: CASSYSQGAQKLFF.